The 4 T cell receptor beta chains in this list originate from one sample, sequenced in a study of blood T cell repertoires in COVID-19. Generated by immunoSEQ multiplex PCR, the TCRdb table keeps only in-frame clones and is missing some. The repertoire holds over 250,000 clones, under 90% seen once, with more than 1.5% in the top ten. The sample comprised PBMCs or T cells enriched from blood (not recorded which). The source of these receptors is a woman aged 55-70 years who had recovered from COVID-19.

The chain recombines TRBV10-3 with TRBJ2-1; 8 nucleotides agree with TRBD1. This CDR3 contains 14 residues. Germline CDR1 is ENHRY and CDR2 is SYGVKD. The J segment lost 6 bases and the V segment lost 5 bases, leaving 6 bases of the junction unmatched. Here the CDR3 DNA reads TGTGCCATCAGTCTCGGACAGGGTTCCAATGAGCAGTTCTTC. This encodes CAISLGQGSNEQFF.

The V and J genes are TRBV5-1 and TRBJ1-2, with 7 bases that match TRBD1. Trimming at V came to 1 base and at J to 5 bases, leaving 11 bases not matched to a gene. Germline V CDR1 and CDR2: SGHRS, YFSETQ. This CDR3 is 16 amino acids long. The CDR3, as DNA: TGCGCCAGCAGCTTGACAGAACAGGGGAGTGTTTATGGCTACACCTTC. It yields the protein CASSLTEQGSVYGYTF.

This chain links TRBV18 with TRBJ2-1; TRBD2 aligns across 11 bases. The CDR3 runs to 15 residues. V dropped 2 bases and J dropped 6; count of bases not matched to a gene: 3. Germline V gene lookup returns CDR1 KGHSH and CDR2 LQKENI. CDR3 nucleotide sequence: TGTGCCAGCTCACCAATAGCGGGGGGGCGCAATGAGCAGTTCTTC. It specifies CASSPIAGGRNEQFF. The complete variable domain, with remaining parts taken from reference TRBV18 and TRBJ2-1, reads NAGVMQNPRHLVRRRGQEARLRCSPMKGHSHVYWYRQLPEEGLKFMVYLQKENIIDESGMPKERFSAEFPKEGPSILRIQQVVRGDSAAYFCASSPIAGGRNEQFFGPGTRLTVL.

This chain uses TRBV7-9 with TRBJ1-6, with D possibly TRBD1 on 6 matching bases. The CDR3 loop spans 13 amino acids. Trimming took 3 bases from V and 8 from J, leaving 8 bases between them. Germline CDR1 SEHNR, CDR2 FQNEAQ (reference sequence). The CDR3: CASSFRGDSPLHF. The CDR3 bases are TGTGCCAGCAGCTTCAGGGGAGATTCACCCCTCCACTTT.